This T cell receptor beta chain was documented in a study of blood T cell repertoires in COVID-19. About the study: PBMCs, B-cell-depleted T cells, or T cells provided the cDNA or gDNA that made up the material.

This CDR3 comprises 14 residues. V lost 6 bases to trimming and J lost 1 base, with 9 bases between them. The germline V gene encodes CDR1 LNHDA and CDR2 SQIVND (reference sequence). This clone was detected only a few times. In the source study's methods: Using reference gene primer amplification, nucleated cell counts were estimated. Here immunoSEQ multiplex PCR was the method, and the copy in TCRdb shows in-frame clones only, minus some. V, J and clone size are taken as reported in that table, and D and trimming were inferred from the DNA itself. The repertoire includes about 210,000 clones, almost 90% of them detected once, and 1.4% to 1.5% sits in the top ten.

The V call is TRBV19, the J call TRBJ2-2; tentative D call: TRBD1 (6 bases). Sequencing was carried out using peripheral blood. The sequence was obtained from a man between 18 and 29 years old with active or convalescent COVID-19. This CDR3 reads CASRETGNTGELFF. CDR3 bases: TGTGCCAGTAGGGAGACAGGGAACACCGGGGAGCTGTTTTTT.